The T cell receptor (beta chain) described here comes from a study of persistence of HIV-infected CD4 T cells. Across the whole study: A median of 8 years of suppressive ART preceded sampling.

Study observations and caveats: Degenerate expanded CDR3beta sequences were enriched among CMV- and Gag-responding cells.

The CDR3 is made up of 15 amino acids. The J segment lost 2 bases and the V segment lost 6 bases, leaving 10 bases of the junction unmatched. Germline V gene lookup returns CDR1 SNHLY and CDR2 FYNNEI. The immunoSEQ assay was version 4, run in survey mode. TCRdb keeps only in-frame clones here, not all; method: immunoSEQ multiplex PCR. Of 37,000 or so clones listed, 87% are singletons. To note about this clone: Its cognate antigen is unknown.

Anti-CD3/anti-CD28 beads served as a nonspecific positive control stimulus. Responding CD4+ T cells were sorted by upregulation of both CD40 ligand and CD69. CD4+ T cell counts exceeded 400 cells/uL; CMV serology was positive. Anti-CD28/CD49d costimulation, CD40-blocking antibody and enfuvirtide were given to CD8-depleted PBMCs for roughly 20 hours. The material was CD4+ T cells sorted from PBMCs after roughly 17-hour stimulation, obtained from a patient who received antiretroviral therapy. The receptor's source is an adult man with HIV who was CMV-seropositive. The V and J genes are TRBV2 and TRBJ2-7, with TRBD1 matching 7 bases. The CDR3 spells CASRPGTVGAYEQYF. CDR3 DNA sequence: TGTGCCAGCAGGCCGGGGACAGTCGGTGCCTACGAGCAGTACTTC.